These 9 T cell receptor beta chains share one sample of origin, sequenced in a study of HIV-infected children after antiretroviral therapy interruption. Treatment here: PENTA 11 planned treatment interruption arm or continuous ART arm. RNA-based 3' RACE libraries used unique molecular identifiers. TCRdb processed the 3' RACE reads anew with MiXCR; each CDR3 protein has one entry. Altogether fewer than 100,000 distinct CDR3 sequences are present, roughly 6.7% being singletons, with the ten largest covering about 1.1%. The source material was CD45RA+ CD4+ T cells from PBMCs, pooled from several time points, sampled from a donor given antiretroviral therapy, either interrupted or continuous. The subset: naive CD4+ CD45RA+ CD45RO- T cells. The receptors were gathered from a pool of human donors with HIV.

This clonotype occurred many times. The genes are TRBV7-9 and TRBJ1-1; 12 bases are shared with TRBD1. Germline loops: CDR1 SEHNR, CDR2 FQNEAQ (reference sequence). This CDR3 contains 15 residues. Unmatched junction bases numbered 7, after V lost 5 bases and J lost 6 bases. The CDR3 sequence is CASSRGQGAFAEAFF. The CDR3 DNA is TGTGCCAGCAGCAGGGGACAGGGGGCATTCGCTGAAGCTTTCTTT.

The sample holds one count of this clonotype. Germline is not matched at one junction end, which may reflect a read error. The gene calls are TRBV5-1 and TRBJ1-1; D uncertain. Germline V gene sequence: CDR1 SGHRS, CDR2 YFSETQ. CDR3 length equals 15 residues. The CDR3 DNA reads as TGCGCCAACAGCTTGGATCTAGCACCTAACACTGAAGCTTTCTTT. Its protein is CANSLDLAPNTEAFF. Drawing the rest from reference TRBV5-1 and TRBJ1-1, the complete variable domain is KAGVTQTPRYLIKTRGQQVTLSCSPISGHRSVSWYQQTPGQGLQFLFEYFSETQRNKGNFPGRFSGRQFSNSRSEMNVSTLELGDSALYLCANSLDLAPNTEAFFGQGTRLTVV.

This clonotype was counted between two and nine times. J is TRBJ1-2 and V is TRBV7-2, with D tentatively TRBD1 (5 bases). The CDR3 contains 17 residues. Trimming took 7 bases from V and 4 from J, leaving 25 bases between them. Germline CDR1 and CDR2: SGHTA and FQGNSA. CDR3 amino acids: CASTDNKGSAYAYGYTF. The CDR3 DNA reads as TGTGCCAGCACCGACAACAAGGGGTCGGCGTATGCCTATGGCTACACCTTC.

This clonotype was seen repeatedly, ten times or more. The V call is TRBV24-1, the J call TRBJ2-1; the D is unclear. Looked up from germline, CDR1 is KGHDR and CDR2 is SFDVKD. CDR3 length: 13 amino acids. The V gene lost 5 bases and the J gene lost 6 bases, with 10 bases spanning the gap. The CDR3 bases are TGTGCCACCAGTGGCCCGCAATCCAATGAGCAGTTCTTC. Amino acid sequence: CATSGPQSNEQFF.

This clonotype was seen repeatedly, ten times or more. The genes are TRBV12-3 or TRBV12-4 and TRBJ1-1, with TRBD1 as a possible D gene (5 bases). The V end lost 3 bases, the J end lost 7 bases, and 15 bases lay between the germline ends. The CDR3 runs 14 residues. CDR3 in amino acids: CASSFADRFFEAFF. The CDR3 bases are TGTGCCAGCAGTTTTGCAGACAGATTCTTTGAAGCTTTCTTT.

The V gene is TRBV7-9, the J gene TRBJ2-7; the D gene is possibly TRBD1 (6 bases). CDR1 and CDR2 (germline): SEHNR, FQNEAQ (reference sequence). Between the trimmed V and J ends, which lost 3 bases and 3 bases, there was a span of 15 bases. CDR3 size: 15 residues. CDR3 coding DNA: TGTGCCAGCAGCTTGGGCAGGGGAAGAGTCTACGAGCAGTACTTC. It translates to CASSLGRGRVYEQYF.

The sample holds many counts of this clonotype. The chain employs TRBV30 and TRBJ2-1, with D possibly matching TRBD2 (7 bases). The CDR3 runs to 18 residues. The V gene lost 0 bases and the J gene lost 10 bases, with 28 bases spanning the gap. The germline V gene encodes CDR1 GTSNPN and CDR2 SVGIG (reference sequence). The CDR3 DNA is TGTGCCTGGAGTGTTCCCTTTAATGGGGGGGCCCGCGGCTACGAGCAGTTCTTC. Translation: CAWSVPFNGGARGYEQFF.

There are a few counts of this clonotype. The CDR3 DNA reads TGTGCCACCAGCAGAGTAGGTCATCCTAATGAAAAACTGTTTTTT. Translating gives CATSRVGHPNEKLFF. The chain joins TRBV15 to TRBJ1-4; D is undetermined. V lost 1 base and J lost 3, with 9 bases in between. Germline CDR1 and CDR2: LNHNV and YYDKDF (reference sequence). The CDR3 spans 15 residues.

This clonotype was seen ten or more times. The chain couples TRBV7-9 to TRBJ2-1; D uncertain. The CDR3 is 12 residues long. Trimming pared 1 base from V and 7 bases from J, leaving 5 bases between. Germline CDR1 and CDR2: SEHNR and FQNEAQ (reference sequence). The CDR3 reads CASSLVLNEQFF. The DNA of the CDR3 is TGTGCCAGCAGCTTAGTGTTAAATGAGCAGTTCTTC. Variable domain in full (rest from reference TRBV7-9 and TRBJ2-1): DTGVSQNPRHKITKRGQNVTFRCDPISEHNRLYWYRQTLGQGPEFLTYFQNEAQLEKSRLLSDRFSAERPKGSFSTLEIQRTEQGDSAMYLCASSLVLNEQFFGPGTRLTVL.